Shown below are 14 T cell receptor beta chains from a single sample sequenced in a study of radiation and T cells in renal cell carcinoma. Indicated time point: blood 2 weeks post-SBRT. Documented treatment: 15 Gy SBRT to primary tumor, nephrectomy 4 weeks later. Assay: immunoSEQ multiplex PCR; the TCRdb copy retains only in-frame clones and omits some. The data contain 100,000 to 150,000 clones, roughly four fifths of them singletons. Sequenced material: blood, taken from a patient whose treatment included radiotherapy and nephrectomy. These receptors all come from a man in his fifties or sixties with renal cell carcinoma.

The rearrangement joins TRBV7-9 to TRBJ2-3; D not resolved. Trimming removed 3 bases at V and 3 bases at J, with 10 bases between. The CDR3 runs 14 residues. CDR1 SEHNR and CDR2 FQNEAQ come from the germline V gene (reference sequence). CDR3 sequence reads: CASSFSAFTDTQYF. DNA of the CDR3: TGTGCCAGCAGCTTTTCAGCGTTTACAGATACGCAGTATTTT. The full variable domain, with the rest looked up from reference TRBV7-9 and TRBJ2-3, is DTGVSQNPRHKITKRGQNVTFRCDPISEHNRLYWYRQTLGQGPEFLTYFQNEAQLEKSRLLSDRFSAERPKGSFSTLEIQRTEQGDSAMYLCASSFSAFTDTQYFGPGTRLTVL.

The V call is TRBV28, the J call TRBJ2-1; unclear D gene. The CDR3 loop spans 12 amino acids. V lost 9 bases, J lost 4 bases, and 10 bases lay in between. The germline V gene encodes CDR1 MDHEN and CDR2 SYDVKM. This CDR3 is CASWAPYNEQFF. DNA for the CDR3: TGTGCCAGTTGGGCACCTTACAATGAGCAGTTCTTC.

The chain couples TRBV5-1 to TRBJ1-2; D ambiguous. Trimming shortened V by 0 bases and J by 7 bases, and 4 bases separated the two germline ends. Germline V gives CDR1 SGHRS, CDR2 YFSETQ. CDR3 length: 11 amino acids. The CDR3 protein is CASSLAGGYTF. The CDR3, as DNA: TGCGCCAGCAGCTTGGCTGGTGGCTACACCTTC.

The V gene is TRBV2, the J gene TRBJ2-2, with D maybe TRBD1 (6 bases). The CDR3 consists of 14 residues. CDR1 SNHLY and CDR2 FYNNEI come from the germline V gene. Trimming shortened V by 4 bases and J by 1 base, and 7 bases separated the two germline ends. CDR3 DNA sequence: TGTGCCAGCAGTGTGGACAGGAACACCGGGGAGCTGTTTTTT. This sequence encodes CASSVDRNTGELFF. The entire variable domain, with the rest obtained from reference TRBV2 and TRBJ2-2, is as follows: EPEVTQTPSHQVTQMGQEVILRCVPISNHLYFYWYRQILGQKVEFLVSFYNNEISEKSEIFDDQFSVERPDGSNFTLKIRSTKLEDSAMYFCASSVDRNTGELFFGEGSRLTVL.

The chain has TRBV5-1 and TRBJ2-3; D is ambiguous. Germline V gene lookup returns CDR1 SGHRS and CDR2 YFSETQ. The CDR3 length is 14 residues. With 2 bases removed from V and 0 bases from J, the gap between germline ends came to 7 bases. CDR3 amino acids: CASSLPSSTDTQYF. Written as DNA, the CDR3 is TGCGCCAGCAGCTTACCCAGCAGCACAGATACGCAGTATTTT.

The chain joins TRBV5-1 to TRBJ2-5; 7 nucleotides match TRBD1. Germline assignment: CDR1 SGHRS and CDR2 YFSETQ. This CDR3 contains 14 residues. Trimming at V came to 2 bases and at J to 3 bases, leaving 4 bases not matched to a gene. The CDR3 sequence: CASSFDRAEETQYF. CDR3 bases: TGCGCCAGCAGCTTCGACAGGGCCGAAGAGACCCAGTACTTC.

The V call is TRBV7-9, the J call TRBJ2-7, with no clear D. V shed 5 bases and J shed 2 bases, with 10 bases lying between them. Looked up from germline, CDR1 is SEHNR and CDR2 is FQNEAQ (reference sequence). This CDR3 has 13 amino acids. CDR3 region: CASSNSGAYEQYF. The CDR3 DNA is TGTGCCAGCAGCAACTCAGGAGCCTACGAGCAGTACTTC.

The chain is built from TRBV5-8 and TRBJ2-7; TRBD2 aligns across 7 bases. The V segment lost 4 bases and the J segment 2 bases; nucleotides outside the gene matches: 9. This CDR3 is built from 15 residues. Looked up from germline, CDR1 is SGHTS and CDR2 is YDEGEE. CDR3 amino acids: CASSPQGGVPYEQYF. CDR3 coding DNA: TGTGCCAGCAGCCCCCAGGGAGGGGTCCCCTACGAGCAGTACTTC.

V gene TRBV18 combines with J gene TRBJ1-1; 7 bases align to TRBD1. Per the germline V gene, CDR1 is KGHSH and CDR2 is LQKENI. The length of the CDR3 is 15 residues. The ends lost 1 base at V and 3 bases at J; junction bases unmatched: 5. The CDR3 DNA reads as TGTGCCAGCTCACCACAGGGGGCGGCCTACACTGAAGCTTTCTTT. Translating it yields CASSPQGAAYTEAFF. The full variable domain, in which reference TRBV18 and TRBJ1-1 provide the parts outside the CDR3, is NAGVMQNPRHLVRRRGQEARLRCSPMKGHSHVYWYRQLPEEGLKFMVYLQKENIIDESGMPKERFSAEFPKEGPSILRIQQVVRGDSAAYFCASSPQGAAYTEAFFGQGTRLTVV.

The chain has TRBV7-2 and TRBJ1-6, with TRBD1 identical over 8 bases. The CDR3 is made up of 16 amino acids. The V and J ends lost 5 bases and 9 bases, in that order; junction bases with no gene match: 12. Per germline, CDR1 SGHTA and CDR2 FQGNSA. The CDR3 region has the DNA TGTGCCAGCAGCGTACAAAGTAGGCAGGGGGCTTCACCCCTCCACTTT. It codes for CASSVQSRQGASPLHF.

The chain is built from TRBV6-5 and TRBJ1-2; 8 bases fit TRBD1. The germline V gene has CDR1 MNHEY and CDR2 SVGAGI. Germline trimming cut 6 bases from V and 6 bases from J; bases unmatched to any gene: 9. This CDR3 comprises 14 residues. DNA of the CDR3: TGTGCCAGCAGCCCTTATGGACAGGGCAATGGCTACACCTTC. Its translation is CASSPYGQGNGYTF.

The sample holds a few counts of this clone. V and J are TRBV5-4 and TRBJ2-7; D might be TRBD1 (5 bases). Trimming pared 3 bases from V and 7 bases from J, leaving 17 bases between. Germline assignment: CDR1 SGHNT and CDR2 YYREEE (reference sequence). CDR3 length: 14 residues. The CDR3 spells CASSSLLGAEEQYF. DNA of the CDR3: TGTGCCAGCAGCTCTCTTCTAGGGGCCGAGGAGCAGTACTTC. Using reference TRBV5-4 and TRBJ2-7 for the parts outside the CDR3, the full variable domain is ETGVTQSPTHLIKTRGQQVTLRCSSQSGHNTVSWYQQALGQGPQFIFQYYREEENGRGNFPPRFSGLQFPNYSSELNVNALELDDSALYLCASSSLLGAEEQYFGPGTRLTVT.

The V and J genes are TRBV10-3 and TRBJ2-3; a possible D gene is TRBD2 (5 bases). V was clipped by 0 bases and J by 3 bases, with 13 bases between them. CDR3 length: 16 residues. CDR1 and CDR2 from the germline V gene are ENHRY and SYGVKD. The CDR3, as DNA: TGTGCCATCAGTGAGTCGCGAGCGTCGGGGACAGATACGCAGTATTTT. Protein product: CAISESRASGTDTQYF.

V usage is TRBV27 and J usage is TRBJ2-1; perhaps TRBD2 as D (5 bases). The CDR3 consists of 12 residues. Trimming shortened V by 10 bases and J by 0 bases, and 7 bases separated the two germline ends. The germline CDR1 and CDR2 sequences are MNHEY and SMNVEV (reference sequence). The CDR3 loop is CATRDSYNEQFF. In DNA form, the CDR3 reads TGTGCCACCCGGGACTCCTACAATGAGCAGTTCTTC.